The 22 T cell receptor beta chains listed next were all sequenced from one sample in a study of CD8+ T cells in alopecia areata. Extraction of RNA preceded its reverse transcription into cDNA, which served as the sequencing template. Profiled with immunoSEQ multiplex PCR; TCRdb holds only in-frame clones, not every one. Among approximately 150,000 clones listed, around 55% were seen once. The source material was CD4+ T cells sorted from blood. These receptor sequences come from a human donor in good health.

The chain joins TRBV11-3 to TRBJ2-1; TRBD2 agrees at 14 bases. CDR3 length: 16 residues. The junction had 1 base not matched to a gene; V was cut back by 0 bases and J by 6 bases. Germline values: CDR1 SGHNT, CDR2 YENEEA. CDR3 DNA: TGTGCCAGCAGCTTAGAGACTAGCGGGAGGGCCAATGAGCAGTTCTTC. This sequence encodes CASSLETSGRANEQFF.

CDR3 bases: TGTGCCAGCACCTCGACAGGCCGGGGGGAGACCCAGTACTTC. Residues: CASTSTGRGETQYF. The chain employs TRBV25-1 and TRBJ2-5; either TRBD1 or TRBD2 may supply D (6 bases each). CDR3 length equals 14 residues. Germline V gene sequence: CDR1 MGHDK, CDR2 SYGVNS. V shed 7 bases and J shed 5 bases, with 17 bases lying between them.

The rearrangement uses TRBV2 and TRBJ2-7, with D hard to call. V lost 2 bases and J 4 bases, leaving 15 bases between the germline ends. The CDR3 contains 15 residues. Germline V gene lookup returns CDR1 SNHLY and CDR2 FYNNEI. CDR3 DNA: TGTGCCAGCAGTGAACGTGGCGTGAAAAATTACGAGCAGTACTTC. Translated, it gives CASSERGVKNYEQYF.

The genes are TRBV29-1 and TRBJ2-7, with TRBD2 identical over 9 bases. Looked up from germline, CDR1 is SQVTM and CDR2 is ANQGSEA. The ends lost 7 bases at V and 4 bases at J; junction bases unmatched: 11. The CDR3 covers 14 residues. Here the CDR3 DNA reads TGCAGCGCCATACTGACTAGCGGCCTTTACGAGCAGTACTTC. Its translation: CSAILTSGLYEQYF.

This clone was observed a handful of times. CDR3 amino acids: CASSGTGGPLAKNIQYF. CDR3 nucleotides: TGCGCCAGCAGTGGAACAGGGGGCCCCTTAGCCAAAAACATTCAGTACTTC. The chain uses TRBV10-1 and TRBJ2-4; 9 bases are a match to TRBD1. With V trimmed by 4 bases and J by 0 bases, 7 bases remained unmatched. The CDR3 consists of 17 residues. Germline CDR1 WNHNN, CDR2 SYGVQD (reference sequence).

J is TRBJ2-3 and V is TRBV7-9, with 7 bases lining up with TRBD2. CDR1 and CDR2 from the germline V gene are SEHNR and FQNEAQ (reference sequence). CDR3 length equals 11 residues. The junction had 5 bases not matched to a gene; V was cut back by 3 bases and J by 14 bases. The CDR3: CASSFRGVTYF. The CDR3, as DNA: TGTGCCAGCAGCTTCCGGGGGGTGACGTATTTT. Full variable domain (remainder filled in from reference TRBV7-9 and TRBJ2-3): DTGVSQNPRHKITKRGQNVTFRCDPISEHNRLYWYRQTLGQGPEFLTYFQNEAQLEKSRLLSDRFSAERPKGSFSTLEIQRTEQGDSAMYLCASSFRGVTYFGPGTRLTVL.

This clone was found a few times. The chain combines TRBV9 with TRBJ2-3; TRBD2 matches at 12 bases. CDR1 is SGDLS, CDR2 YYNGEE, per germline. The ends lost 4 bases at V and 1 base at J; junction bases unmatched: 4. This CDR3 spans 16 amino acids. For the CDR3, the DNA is TGTGCCAGCAGCCGAAGGACTAGCGGGGGCACAGATACGCAGTATTTT. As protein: CASSRRTSGGTDTQYF.

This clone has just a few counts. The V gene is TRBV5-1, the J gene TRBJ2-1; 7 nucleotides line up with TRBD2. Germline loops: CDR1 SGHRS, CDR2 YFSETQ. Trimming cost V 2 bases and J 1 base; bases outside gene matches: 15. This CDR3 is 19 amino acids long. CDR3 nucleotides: TGCGCCAGCAGCTTTGTTCCAGGCCATAGCGGGCCATCCTACAATGAGCAGTTCTTC. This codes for CASSFVPGHSGPSYNEQFF.

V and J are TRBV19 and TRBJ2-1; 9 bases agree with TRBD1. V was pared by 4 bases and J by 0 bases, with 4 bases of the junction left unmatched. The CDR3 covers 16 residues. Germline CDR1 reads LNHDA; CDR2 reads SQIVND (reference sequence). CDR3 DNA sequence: TGTGCCAGTAGTACACAGGGGGCGACCTCCTACAATGAGCAGTTCTTC. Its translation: CASSTQGATSYNEQFF.

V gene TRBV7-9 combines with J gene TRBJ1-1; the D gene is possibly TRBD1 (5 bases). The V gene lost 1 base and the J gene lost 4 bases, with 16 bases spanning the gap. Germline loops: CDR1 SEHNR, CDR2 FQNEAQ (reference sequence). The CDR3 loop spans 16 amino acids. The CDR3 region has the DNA TGTGCCAGCAGCTTAGAGGGGACCGTGGGTGGCACTGAAGCTTTCTTT. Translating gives CASSLEGTVGGTEAFF.

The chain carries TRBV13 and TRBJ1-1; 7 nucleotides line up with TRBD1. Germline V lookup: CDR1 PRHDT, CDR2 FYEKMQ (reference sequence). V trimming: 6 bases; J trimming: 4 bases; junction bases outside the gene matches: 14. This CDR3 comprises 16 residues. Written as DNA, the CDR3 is TGTGCCAGCAGTCCATCCTATACAGGGGAAGGCACTGAAGCTTTCTTT. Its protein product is CASSPSYTGEGTEAFF.

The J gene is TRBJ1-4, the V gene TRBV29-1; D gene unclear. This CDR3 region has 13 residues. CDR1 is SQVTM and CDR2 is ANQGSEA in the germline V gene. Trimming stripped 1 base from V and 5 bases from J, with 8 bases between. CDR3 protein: CSVEVLANEKLFF. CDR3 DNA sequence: TGCAGCGTTGAAGTGCTGGCGAATGAAAAACTGTTTTTT.

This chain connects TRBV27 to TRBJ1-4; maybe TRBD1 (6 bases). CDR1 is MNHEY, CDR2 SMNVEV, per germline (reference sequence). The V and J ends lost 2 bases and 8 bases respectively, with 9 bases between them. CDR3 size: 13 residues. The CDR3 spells CASSLRGSEKLFF. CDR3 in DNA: TGTGCCAGCAGTTTAAGGGGGTCCGAAAAACTGTTTTTT.

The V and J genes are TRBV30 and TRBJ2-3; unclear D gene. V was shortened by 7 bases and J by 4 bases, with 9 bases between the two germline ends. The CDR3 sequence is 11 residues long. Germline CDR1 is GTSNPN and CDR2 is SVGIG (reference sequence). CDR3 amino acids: CASAPADTQYF. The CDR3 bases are TGTGCCTCCGCTCCCGCAGATACGCAGTATTTT.

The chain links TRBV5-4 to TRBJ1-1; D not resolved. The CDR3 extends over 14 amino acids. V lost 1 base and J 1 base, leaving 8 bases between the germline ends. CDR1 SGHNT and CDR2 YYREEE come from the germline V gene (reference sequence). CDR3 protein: CASSLNQRNTEAFF. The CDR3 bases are TGTGCCAGCAGCTTGAATCAACGGAACACTGAAGCTTTCTTT.

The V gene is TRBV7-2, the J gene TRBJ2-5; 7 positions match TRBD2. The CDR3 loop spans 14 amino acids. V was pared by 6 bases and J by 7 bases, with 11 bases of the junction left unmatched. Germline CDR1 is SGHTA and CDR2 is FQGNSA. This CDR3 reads CASRPAGGVGTQYF. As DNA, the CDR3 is TGTGCCAGCAGACCGGCTGGGGGGGTAGGGACCCAGTACTTC.

CDR3 nucleotides: TGTGCCATCAGTGAGGAGGGGACAGGGAGTCCCTACGAGCAGTACTTC. Its translation: CAISEEGTGSPYEQYF. This sequence joins TRBV10-3 and TRBJ2-7, with TRBD1 identical over 9 bases. The CDR3 contains 16 residues. V trimming: 2 bases; J trimming: 2 bases; junction bases outside the gene matches: 7. CDR1 ENHRY and CDR2 SYGVKD come from the germline V gene.

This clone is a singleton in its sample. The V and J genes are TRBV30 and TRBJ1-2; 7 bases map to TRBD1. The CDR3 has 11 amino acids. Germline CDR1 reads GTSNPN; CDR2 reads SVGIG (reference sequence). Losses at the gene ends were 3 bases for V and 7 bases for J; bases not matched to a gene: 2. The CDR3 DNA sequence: TGTGCCTGGAGGGCAGGGGGTGGCTACACCTTC. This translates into CAWRAGGGYTF.

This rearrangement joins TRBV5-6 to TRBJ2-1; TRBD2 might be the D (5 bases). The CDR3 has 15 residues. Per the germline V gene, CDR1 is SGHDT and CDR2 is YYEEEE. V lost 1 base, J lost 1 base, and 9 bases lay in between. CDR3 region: CASSLFSGSYNEQFF. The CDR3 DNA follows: TGTGCCAGCAGCTTGTTCTCGGGATCCTACAATGAGCAGTTCTTC.

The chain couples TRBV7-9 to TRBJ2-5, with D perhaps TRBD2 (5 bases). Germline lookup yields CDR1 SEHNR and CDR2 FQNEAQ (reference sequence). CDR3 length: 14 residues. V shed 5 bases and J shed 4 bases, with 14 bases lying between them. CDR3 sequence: CASSPLGGRETQYF. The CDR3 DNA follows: TGTGCCAGCAGCCCCTTGGGTGGGAGAGAGACCCAGTACTTC.

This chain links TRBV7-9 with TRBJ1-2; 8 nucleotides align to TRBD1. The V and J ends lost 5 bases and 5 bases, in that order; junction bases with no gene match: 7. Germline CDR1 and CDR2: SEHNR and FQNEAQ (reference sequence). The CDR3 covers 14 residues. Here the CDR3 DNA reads TGTGCCAGCAGCGACGACAGGGGTGCTTATGGCTACACCTTC. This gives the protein CASSDDRGAYGYTF.

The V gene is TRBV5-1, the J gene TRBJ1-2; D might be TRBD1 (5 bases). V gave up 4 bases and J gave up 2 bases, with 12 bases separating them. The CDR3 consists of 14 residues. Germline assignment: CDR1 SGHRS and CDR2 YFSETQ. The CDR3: CASSPLPGNYGYTF. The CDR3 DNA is TGCGCCAGCAGCCCCCTCCCAGGGAACTATGGCTACACCTTC.